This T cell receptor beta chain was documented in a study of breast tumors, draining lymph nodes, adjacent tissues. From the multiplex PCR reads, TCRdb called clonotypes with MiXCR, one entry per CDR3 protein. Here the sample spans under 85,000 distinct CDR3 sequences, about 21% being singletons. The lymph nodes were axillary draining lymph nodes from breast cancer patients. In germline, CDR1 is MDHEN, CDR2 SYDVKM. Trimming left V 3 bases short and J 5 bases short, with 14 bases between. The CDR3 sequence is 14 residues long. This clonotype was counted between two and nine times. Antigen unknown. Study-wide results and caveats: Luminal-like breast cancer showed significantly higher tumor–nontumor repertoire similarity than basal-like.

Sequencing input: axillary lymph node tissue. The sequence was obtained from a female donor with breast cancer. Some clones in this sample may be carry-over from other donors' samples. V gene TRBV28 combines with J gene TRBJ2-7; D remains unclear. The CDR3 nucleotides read TGTGCCAGCAGTTTCCTACGACGCGGAGACGAGCAGTACTTC. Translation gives CASSFLRRGDEQYF.